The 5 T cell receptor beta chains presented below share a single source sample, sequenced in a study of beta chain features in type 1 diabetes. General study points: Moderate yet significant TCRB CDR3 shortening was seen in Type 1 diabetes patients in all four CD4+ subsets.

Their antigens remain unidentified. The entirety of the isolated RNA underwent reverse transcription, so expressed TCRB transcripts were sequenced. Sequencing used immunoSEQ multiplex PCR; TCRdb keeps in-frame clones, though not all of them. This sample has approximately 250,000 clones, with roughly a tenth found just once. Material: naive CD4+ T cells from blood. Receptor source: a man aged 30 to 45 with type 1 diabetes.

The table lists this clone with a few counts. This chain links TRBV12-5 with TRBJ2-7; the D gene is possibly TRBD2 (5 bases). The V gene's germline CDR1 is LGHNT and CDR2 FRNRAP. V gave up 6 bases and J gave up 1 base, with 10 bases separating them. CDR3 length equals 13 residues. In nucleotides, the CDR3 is TGTGCTAGTGGGGGCCCGGGGTCCTACGAGCAGTACTTC. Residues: CASGGPGSYEQYF.

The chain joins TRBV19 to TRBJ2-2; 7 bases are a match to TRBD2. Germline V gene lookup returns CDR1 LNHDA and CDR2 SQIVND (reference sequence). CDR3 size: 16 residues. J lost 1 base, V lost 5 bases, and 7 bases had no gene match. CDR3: CASSSAGGWNTGELFF. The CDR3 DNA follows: TGTGCCAGTAGTTCAGCCGGGGGGTGGAACACCGGGGAGCTGTTTTTT.

CDR3 DNA: TGCGCCAGCAGCCTCCGGGAGGACACCGGGGAGCTGTTTTTT. Protein: CASSLREDTGELFF. The V call is TRBV5-1, the J call TRBJ2-2; 7 bases fit TRBD2. The CDR3 contains 14 residues. Trimming at V came to 4 bases and at J to 3 bases, leaving 3 bases not matched to a gene. The V gene's germline CDR1 is SGHRS and CDR2 YFSETQ.

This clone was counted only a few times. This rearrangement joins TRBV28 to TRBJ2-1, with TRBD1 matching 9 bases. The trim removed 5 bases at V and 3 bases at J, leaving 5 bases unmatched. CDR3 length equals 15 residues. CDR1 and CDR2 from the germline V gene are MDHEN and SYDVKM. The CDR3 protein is CASSPGQGNYNEQFF. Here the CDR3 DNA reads TGTGCCAGCAGTCCGGGACAGGGCAACTACAATGAGCAGTTCTTC.

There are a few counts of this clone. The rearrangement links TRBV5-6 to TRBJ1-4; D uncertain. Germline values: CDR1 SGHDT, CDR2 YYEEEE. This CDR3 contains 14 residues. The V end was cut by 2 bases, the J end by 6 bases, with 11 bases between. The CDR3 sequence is CASSFWRSDEKLFF. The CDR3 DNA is TGTGCCAGCAGCTTTTGGAGAAGCGATGAAAAACTGTTTTTT.